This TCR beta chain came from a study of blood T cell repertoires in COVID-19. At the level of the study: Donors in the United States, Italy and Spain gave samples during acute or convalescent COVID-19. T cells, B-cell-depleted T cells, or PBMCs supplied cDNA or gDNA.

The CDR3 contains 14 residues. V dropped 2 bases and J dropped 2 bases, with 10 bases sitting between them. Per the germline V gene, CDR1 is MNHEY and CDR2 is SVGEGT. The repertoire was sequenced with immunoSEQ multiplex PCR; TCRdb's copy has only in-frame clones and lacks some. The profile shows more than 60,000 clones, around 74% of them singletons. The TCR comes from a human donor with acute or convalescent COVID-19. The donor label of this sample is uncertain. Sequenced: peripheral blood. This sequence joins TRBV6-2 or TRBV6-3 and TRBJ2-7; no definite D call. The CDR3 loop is CASSYPDITYEQYF. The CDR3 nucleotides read TGTGCCAGCAGTTACCCCGACATCACCTACGAGCAGTACTTC.